This T cell receptor beta chain was profiled in a study of cytomegalovirus exposure and HLA in healthy donors. Study in general: An analysis done earlier identified approximately 120 million unique TCR beta sequences from 190 million or so T cells.

Looked up from germline, CDR1 is SGHRS and CDR2 is YFSETQ. The CDR3 runs 14 residues. V trimming: 4 bases; J trimming: 8 bases; junction bases outside the gene matches: 8. As regards this clone: What it binds is not known.

Primers: 60 Vbeta forward and 13 Jbeta reverse. TCRdb's copy holds only in-frame clones and misses some; the assay was immunoSEQ multiplex PCR. The data contain more than 150,000 clones, approximately 81% of them singletons. Overall study results and limits: The authors listed approximately 150 TCR beta chains as cytomegalovirus-associated.

This sequence was found in a woman between 18 and 29 years old in good health and CMV-seropositive. The specimen sequenced was PBMCs. The chain uses TRBV5-1 and TRBJ1-4, with 7 bases fitting TRBD1. The CDR3 coding sequence is TGCGCCAGCAGCCGAGAGGGGGCTGGGGAAAAACTGTTTTTT. This encodes CASSREGAGEKLFF.